One and the same sample provided the 16 T cell receptor beta chains below, sequenced in a study of T cell changes during pregnancy in multiple sclerosis. The repertoire was sequenced with immunoSEQ multiplex PCR; TCRdb's copy has only in-frame clones and lacks some. The sample holds about 48,000 clones; 88% are singletons and the top ten take roughly 1.2%. Source: CD4+ T cells from peripheral blood mononuclear cells, taken in the second trimester of pregnancy. These receptor sequences come from a female donor with multiple sclerosis, enrolled in a pregnancy study.

CDR3 amino acids: CASSTTENSNQPQHF. DNA for the CDR3: TGTGCCAGCAGTACGACAGAAAATAGCAATCAGCCCCAGCATTTT. V is TRBV2 and J is TRBJ1-5; tentative D call: TRBD1 (5 bases). Trimming pared 5 bases from V and 0 bases from J, leaving 11 bases between. The CDR3 runs 15 residues. Germline V gene data show CDR1 as SNHLY and CDR2 as FYNNEI.

The rearrangement uses TRBV18 and TRBJ1-1; D possibly corresponds to TRBD1 (6 bases). Per the germline V gene, CDR1 is KGHSH and CDR2 is LQKENI. Trimming cost V 2 bases and J 7 bases, with 17 bases left between them. The CDR3 length is 15 residues. The chain's CDR3 is CASSPNSGTWLEAFF. The DNA for the CDR3 is TGTGCCAGCTCACCAAATTCCGGGACATGGCTTGAAGCTTTCTTT.

The rearrangement joins TRBV5-1 to TRBJ2-7; 12 bases line up with TRBD2. Trimming removed 3 bases from V and 4 bases from J; junction bases left unmatched: 2. The CDR3 sequence is 14 residues long. CDR1 and CDR2 (germline): SGHRS, YFSETQ. The CDR3 DNA sequence: TGCGCCAGCAGCTGGACTAGCGGGGTTTACGAGCAGTACTTC. Translation gives CASSWTSGVYEQYF.

The rearrangement joins TRBV7-9 to TRBJ2-1; D unresolved. The CDR3 totals 11 residues. Per germline, CDR1 SEHNR and CDR2 FQNEAQ (reference sequence). The V gene lost 3 bases and the J gene lost 9 bases, with 6 bases spanning the gap. CDR3 residues: CASSFLGEQFF. The CDR3 DNA is TGTGCCAGCAGCTTCCTCGGTGAGCAGTTCTTC.

The genes are TRBV19 and TRBJ1-1; D unresolved. The germline V gene has CDR1 LNHDA and CDR2 SQIVND (reference sequence). With 4 bases removed from V and 1 base from J, the gap between germline ends came to 7 bases. There are 13 residues in the CDR3. CDR3 coding DNA: TGTGCCAGTAGTACGGTCGAGAACACTGAAGCTTTCTTT. This gives the protein CASSTVENTEAFF.

This clone appeared a few times. This rearrangement joins TRBV30 to TRBJ1-5; tentatively, D is TRBD1 (6 bases). CDR3 size: 13 residues. Trimming shortened V by 1 base and J by 3 bases, and 7 bases separated the two germline ends. Germline-derived CDR1 and CDR2 are GTSNPN and SVGIG (reference sequence). CDR3 amino acids: CAWSGTDNQPQHF. The CDR3 coding sequence is TGTGCCTGGAGTGGGACAGACAATCAGCCCCAGCATTTT.

V is TRBV5-4 and J is TRBJ2-5; 7 bases are a match to TRBD2. V trimming: 0 bases; J trimming: 5 bases; junction bases outside the gene matches: 1. In germline, CDR1 is SGHNT, CDR2 YYREEE (reference sequence). CDR3 length equals 13 residues. In DNA form, the CDR3 reads TGTGCCAGCAGCTTGGCGGGAGGTGAGACCCAGTACTTC. This codes for CASSLAGGETQYF.

The chain is built from TRBV29-1 and TRBJ2-5; D is perhaps TRBD2 (5 bases). V dropped 3 bases and J dropped 0 bases, with 11 bases sitting between them. The CDR3 length is 14 residues. CDR1 is SQVTM and CDR2 is ANQGSEA in the germline V gene. This chain's CDR3 is CSVENREYQETQYF. The CDR3 nucleotides read TGCAGCGTTGAGAATAGGGAGTACCAAGAGACCCAGTACTTC.

This clone was detected only once. The gene calls are TRBV28 and TRBJ1-3; maybe TRBD1 (6 bases). V lost 6 bases and J 0 bases, leaving 12 bases between the germline ends. From germline, CDR1 is MDHEN and CDR2 SYDVKM. This CDR3 comprises 15 residues. In DNA, the CDR3 is TGTGCCAGCAGAGGACAGATCCCCTCTGGAAACACCATATATTTT. Amino acids: CASRGQIPSGNTIYF.

The gene calls are TRBV11-3 and TRBJ2-1; 8 bases align to TRBD2. The CDR3 length is 15 residues. The germline gives CDR1 SGHNT, CDR2 YENEEA. J gave up 5 bases and V 3 bases, and 6 bases lay outside the gene matches. The chain's CDR3 is CASSFGTSIDNEQFF. The CDR3 DNA reads as TGTGCCAGCAGCTTTGGGACTAGTATCGACAATGAGCAGTTCTTC.

This chain connects TRBV28 to TRBJ2-3, with 7 positions matching TRBD2. The CDR3 loop spans 15 amino acids. The germline gives CDR1 MDHEN, CDR2 SYDVKM. Trimming took 6 bases from V and 1 from J; bases not matched to a gene: 7. The DNA for the CDR3 is TGTGCCAGCAGCTCCCCGGGGGGAGGCACAGATACGCAGTATTTT. The encoded protein is CASSSPGGGTDTQYF.

The V gene is TRBV28, the J gene TRBJ1-5, with 8 bases fitting TRBD1. CDR1 and CDR2 from the germline V gene are MDHEN and SYDVKM. The CDR3 runs 17 residues. V gave up 3 bases and J gave up 0 bases; unmatched junction bases: 7. This CDR3 reads CASSFGQGSFSNQPQHF. CDR3 nucleotides: TGTGCCAGCAGTTTCGGACAGGGATCTTTTAGCAATCAGCCCCAGCATTTT.

The sample holds one count of this clone. The CDR3: CASTAAASDYEQYF. The DNA of the CDR3 is TGTGCCAGCACCGCTGCGGCCAGCGACTACGAGCAGTACTTC. The chain joins TRBV6-5 to TRBJ2-7; D is unclear. In germline, CDR1 is MNHEY, CDR2 SVGAGI. Trimming pared 7 bases from V and 3 bases from J, leaving 16 bases between. The CDR3 has 14 amino acids.

This clone was recorded a few times. This chain joins TRBV11-2 and TRBJ1-2; no firm D call. Germline V gene sequence: CDR1 SGHAT, CDR2 FQNNGV. V lost 1 base to trimming and J lost 0 bases, with 6 bases between them. This CDR3 has 14 residues. CDR3: CASSLGQANYGYTF. In DNA form, the CDR3 reads TGTGCCAGCAGCTTAGGGCAGGCTAACTATGGCTACACCTTC.

The chain employs TRBV18 and TRBJ2-3, with TRBD1 identical over 7 bases. V lost 4 bases, J lost 2 bases, and 9 bases stayed unmatched. CDR3 length: 16 amino acids. Germline lookup yields CDR1 KGHSH and CDR2 LQKENI. CDR3 nucleotide sequence: TGTGCCAGCTCACTAACCGGGACAGACAACACAGATACGCAGTATTTT. Protein: CASSLTGTDNTDTQYF.

The chain is built from TRBV28 and TRBJ2-6; 9 bases are a match to TRBD1. CDR3 length: 17 residues. Germline CDR1 reads MDHEN; CDR2 reads SYDVKM. With 3 bases clipped from V and 0 bases from J, the junction kept 3 bases outside the gene matches. The CDR3 protein is CASSLGQGFSGANVLTF. Here the CDR3 DNA reads TGTGCCAGCAGTTTGGGACAGGGATTCTCTGGGGCCAACGTCCTGACTTTC.